This is a list of T cell receptor beta chains from one sample in a study of OX40 agonist ivuxolimab in advanced cancers. The protocol was immunoSEQ multiplex PCR, while the TCRdb copy is restricted to in-frame clones and leaves out a portion. The sample records tens of thousands of clones, around 87% being singletons. The input for sequencing was CD4+ or CD8+ T cells sorted from blood, taken in a trial of the OX40 agonist ivuxolimab. These receptors were taken from an adult with an advanced solid tumor such as melanoma, head and neck, liver or kidney cancer. Each CDR3 is given with its conserved first and last residue. The D gene is left open where the match is weak. Clone size is given for some rows only: seen once, a few or many times, or a class if the clone is expanded.

CDR3: CASGKGLNTEAFF
DNA: TGTGCTAGTGGAAAGGGGTTGAACACTGAAGCTTTCTTT
V: TRBV12-5
D: NA
size: NA
J: TRBJ1-1

CDR3: CASTSGDGYTF
DNA: TGTGCCAGCACCTCGGGGGATGGCTACACCTTC
V: TRBV28
D: NA
size: NA
J: TRBJ1-2

CDR3: CASSGPGQHYGYTF
DNA: TGTGCCAGCAGCGGACCGGGACAGCACTATGGCTACACCTTC
V: TRBV28
D: TRBD1
size: NA
J: TRBJ1-2

CDR3: CASSNPNEQFF
DNA: TGTGCCAGCAGCAACCCCAATGAGCAGTTCTTC
V: TRBV28
D: NA
size: NA
J: TRBJ2-1

CDR3: CASSQTLAVTDTQYF
DNA: TGCGCCAGCAGCCAAACACTAGCGGTCACAGATACGCAGTATTTT
V: TRBV4-1
D: TRBD2
size: few
J: TRBJ2-3

CDR3: CASSLATDQPQHF
DNA: TGCGCCAGCAGCTTGGCGACCGATCAGCCCCAGCATTTT
V: TRBV5-1
D: NA
size: NA
J: TRBJ1-5

CDR3: CASGTLEKFF
DNA: TGTGCCAGCGGGACCCTAGAGAAGTTCTTC
V: TRBV19
D: NA
size: NA
J: TRBJ2-1

CDR3: CASSTGTSTDTQYF
DNA: TGTGCCAGCAGCACCGGGACGAGCACAGATACGCAGTATTTT
V: TRBV7-3
D: NA
size: NA
J: TRBJ2-3

CDR3: CASSLRFEAARYEQYF
DNA: TGTGCCAGCAGTTTAAGGTTTGAGGCTGCTCGATACGAGCAGTACTTC
V: TRBV27
D: NA
size: NA
J: TRBJ2-7

CDR3: CASSYSRGFDSPLHF
DNA: TGTGCCAGCAGTTACTCGAGAGGGTTCGATTCACCCCTCCACTTT
V: TRBV6-5
D: NA
size: few
J: TRBJ1-6

CDR3: CASSQSQGYEQYF
DNA: TGTGCCAGCTCTCAGTCACAGGGGTACGAGCAGTACTTC
V: TRBV18
D: TRBD1
size: NA
J: TRBJ2-7

CDR3: CASSRPNGYTF
DNA: TGTGCCAGCAGCCGACCCAATGGCTACACCTTC
V: TRBV9
D: NA
size: few
J: TRBJ1-2

CDR3: CASRQSSTEAFF
DNA: TGTGCCAGCAGACAAAGCTCCACTGAAGCTTTCTTT
V: TRBV6-1
D: NA
size: once
J: TRBJ1-1

CDR3: CASSLETSGNFHRELFF
DNA: TGCGCCAGCAGCCTGGAAACTAGCGGGAACTTCCACCGGGAGCTGTTTTTT
V: TRBV4-1
D: TRBD2
size: NA
J: TRBJ2-2

CDR3: CASSLVGQTNTEAFF
DNA: TGTGCCAGCAGCTTAGTTGGTCAGACCAACACTGAAGCTTTCTTT
V: TRBV7-2
D: NA
size: NA
J: TRBJ1-1

CDR3: CASRAQGAGELFF
DNA: TGTGCCAGCAGGGCCCAAGGGGCCGGGGAGCTGTTTTTT
V: TRBV2
D: NA
size: NA
J: TRBJ2-2

CDR3: CAWSSAGKSSLTYGYTF
DNA: TGTGCCTGGAGCTCCGCGGGAAAATCTTCACTAACTTATGGCTACACCTTC
V: TRBV30
D: NA
size: NA
J: TRBJ1-2

CDR3: CASSFVVTGIHEQFF
DNA: TGCGCCAGCAGCTTTGTAGTTACGGGGATCCATGAGCAGTTCTTC
V: TRBV5-1
D: NA
size: once
J: TRBJ2-1

CDR3: CASRTQVYNSPLHF
DNA: TGTGCCAGCAGGACACAGGTCTATAATTCACCCCTCCACTTT
V: TRBV2
D: NA
size: NA
J: TRBJ1-6

CDR3: CASRPGQGLNYGYTF
DNA: TGTGCCAGCAGGCCGGGACAGGGGCTAAACTATGGCTACACCTTC
V: TRBV6-1
D: TRBD1
size: NA
J: TRBJ1-2

CDR3: CSVEETGMQETQYF
DNA: TGCAGCGTTGAGGAGACCGGGATGCAAGAGACCCAGTACTTC
V: TRBV29-1
D: NA
size: NA
J: TRBJ2-5

CDR3: CASSLLNSGANVLTF
DNA: TGTGCCAGCAGCCTATTAAACTCTGGGGCCAACGTCCTGACTTTC
V: TRBV5-6
D: NA
size: NA
J: TRBJ2-6

CDR3: CASSYGDRSSYEQYF
DNA: TGTGCCAGCTCTTACGGAGATCGCTCCTCCTACGAGCAGTACTTC
V: TRBV18
D: NA
size: NA
J: TRBJ2-7

CDR3: CASSYSRANNEQFF
DNA: TGTGCCAGCAGTTACTCCAGGGCAAACAATGAGCAGTTCTTC
V: TRBV6-5
D: NA
size: NA
J: TRBJ2-1

CDR3: CASSEAVGFQRGYTF
DNA: TGTGCCAGCAGTGAAGCCGTAGGGTTCCAGCGGGGCTACACCTTC
V: TRBV2
D: NA
size: NA
J: TRBJ1-2

CDR3: CASSPNVGQETQYF
DNA: TGTGCCAGCAGCCCGAATGTCGGCCAAGAGACCCAGTACTTC
V: TRBV9
D: NA
size: NA
J: TRBJ2-5

CDR3: CASSLVNTYGYTF
DNA: TGTGCCAGCAGCTTAGTGAATACGTATGGCTACACCTTC
V: TRBV7-9
D: NA
size: NA
J: TRBJ1-2

CDR3: CASGASGGAGTQYF
DNA: TGTGCCAGTGGCGCTAGCGGGGGGGCAGGGACCCAGTACTTC
V: TRBV5-8
D: TRBD2
size: NA
J: TRBJ2-5

CDR3: CASSRGDTQYF
DNA: TGCGCCAGCAGTAGGGGAGATACGCAGTATTTT
V: TRBV10-1
D: NA
size: NA
J: TRBJ2-3

CDR3: CASSLTSDEQFF
DNA: TGTGCCAGCAGCTTGACTAGCGATGAGCAGTTCTTC
V: TRBV7-3
D: TRBD2
size: NA
J: TRBJ2-1

CDR3: CASSLAGDEKLFF
DNA: TGTGCCAGCAGCTTGGCAGGGGATGAAAAACTGTTTTTT
V: TRBV5-6
D: NA
size: NA
J: TRBJ1-4

CDR3: CASRAGDNEQFF
DNA: TGTGCCAGTAGGGCGGGGGACAATGAGCAGTTCTTC
V: TRBV27
D: TRBD2
size: NA
J: TRBJ2-1

CDR3: CASSDIGQGRTYNSPLHF
DNA: TGTGCCAGCAGTGATATAGGACAGGGGCGGACATATAATTCACCCCTCCACTTT
V: TRBV2
D: TRBD1
size: NA
J: TRBJ1-6

CDR3: CASSRVVGNTEAFF
DNA: TGCGCCAGCAGCCGGGTGGTAGGAAACACTGAAGCTTTCTTT
V: TRBV5-1
D: NA
size: NA
J: TRBJ1-1

CDR3: CASSIGQGNYGYTF
DNA: TGTGCCAGCAGTATCGGACAGGGTAACTATGGCTACACCTTC
V: TRBV6-1
D: TRBD1
size: NA
J: TRBJ1-2

CDR3: CASSSPPASAFF
DNA: TGTGCCAGCAGTTCCCCCCCGGCTTCGGCTTTCTTT
V: TRBV28
D: NA
size: NA
J: TRBJ1-1

CDR3: CASSFGQLGAEAFF
DNA: TGTGCCAGCAGCTTTGGACAGTTAGGGGCTGAAGCTTTCTTT
V: TRBV7-2
D: NA
size: NA
J: TRBJ1-1

CDR3: CASSVDPGATNEKLFF
DNA: TGTGCCAGCAGCGTGGATCCGGGCGCTACTAATGAAAAACTGTTTTTT
V: TRBV9
D: NA
size: once
J: TRBJ1-4

CDR3: CASSFNSGRARDTGELFF
DNA: TGTGCCAGCAGCTTCAATAGCGGGAGGGCCCGGGACACCGGGGAGCTGTTTTTT
V: TRBV13
D: TRBD2
size: NA
J: TRBJ2-2

CDR3: CAWVWVPGTEAFF
DNA: TGTGCCTGGGTCTGGGTTCCTGGGACTGAAGCTTTCTTT
V: TRBV30
D: NA
size: NA
J: TRBJ1-1

CDR3: CASSLGWTGGEQYF
DNA: TGTGCCAGCAGTTTAGGTTGGACAGGCGGCGAGCAGTACTTC
V: TRBV28
D: TRBD1
size: NA
J: TRBJ2-7

CDR3: CASSFLTDGEKLFF
DNA: TGTGCCAGCAGCTTTTTGACGGATGGTGAAAAACTGTTTTTT
V: TRBV7-9
D: NA
size: few
J: TRBJ1-4

CDR3: CASSSPTDYTEAFF
DNA: TGTGCCAGCAGTAGCCCGACAGACTACACTGAAGCTTTCTTT
V: TRBV28
D: NA
size: NA
J: TRBJ1-1

CDR3: CASSLGPTYEQYF
DNA: TGTGCCAGCAGCTTAGGACCAACCTACGAGCAGTACTTC
V: TRBV11-2
D: NA
size: NA
J: TRBJ2-7

CDR3: CASSLTYNYGYTF
DNA: TGTGCCAGCAGCCTAACATATAACTATGGCTACACCTTC
V: TRBV6-5
D: NA
size: NA
J: TRBJ1-2

CDR3: CASSQAAGVYEQYF
DNA: TGCGCCAGCAGCCAAGCAGCGGGCGTCTACGAGCAGTACTTC
V: TRBV4-3
D: NA
size: NA
J: TRBJ2-7

CDR3: CATLGMGAAGTQYF
DNA: TGTGCCACCCTGGGGATGGGGGCCGCGGGGACCCAGTACTTC
V: TRBV6-1
D: NA
size: NA
J: TRBJ2-5